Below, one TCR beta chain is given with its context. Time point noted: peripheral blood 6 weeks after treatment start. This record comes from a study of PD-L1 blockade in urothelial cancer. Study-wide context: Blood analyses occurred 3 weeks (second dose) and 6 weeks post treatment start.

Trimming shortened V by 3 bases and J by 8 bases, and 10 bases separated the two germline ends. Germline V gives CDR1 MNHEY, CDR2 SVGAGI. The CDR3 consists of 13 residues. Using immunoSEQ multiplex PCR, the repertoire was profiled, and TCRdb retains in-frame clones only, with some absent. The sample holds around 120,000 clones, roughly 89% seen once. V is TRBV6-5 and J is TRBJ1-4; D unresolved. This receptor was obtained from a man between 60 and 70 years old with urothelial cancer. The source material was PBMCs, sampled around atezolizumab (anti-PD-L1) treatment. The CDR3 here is CASSYREPEKLFF. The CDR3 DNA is TGTGCCAGCAGTTATAGGGAGCCGGAAAAACTGTTTTTT.